The T cell receptor beta chain described here comes from a study of blood T cells in healthy people across ages. Study background: There was about one barcoded beta molecule captured by template switching per two T cells.

Through a sample-barcoded 5' primer and a J-beta primer mix, a second PCR was run for about 6 to 11 cycles. One entry per CDR3 protein, called by TCRdb with MiXCR from the 5' RACE reads. The table shows around 690,000 distinct CDR3 sequences, with under 65% occurring only once. The V and J ends lost 4 bases and 8 bases respectively, with 19 bases between them. Germline values: CDR1 SGHKS, CDR2 YYEKEE (reference sequence). CDR3 length equals 15 residues. Sequenced sample: blood. This sequence was found in a man in his 60s in good health. The rearrangement joins TRBV5-5 to TRBJ2-1, with D possibly TRBD2 on 6 matching bases. Here the CDR3 DNA reads TGTGCCAGCAGCCGTTCAATCCAGTGGGGGGATGAGCAGTTCTTC. Amino acids: CASSRSIQWGDEQFF.